This record concerns one T cell receptor (beta chain) sequence. Per the study methods: By means of reference gene primer amplification, nucleated cell counts were estimated. Generated by immunoSEQ multiplex PCR, the TCRdb table keeps only in-frame clones and is missing some. Clonal size and the V and J genes are those of that table, whereas D and trimming came from the DNA. Of roughly 250,000 clones listed, around 84% are singletons. The length of the CDR3 is 16 residues. The V and J ends lost 3 bases and 0 bases respectively, with 11 bases between them. The germline gives CDR1 MDHEN, CDR2 SYDVKM. This record comes from a study of blood T cell repertoires in COVID-19. In the study overall: COVID-19 samples collected from the United States, Italy and Spain covered acute and convalescent phases. T cells, B-cell-depleted T cells, or PBMCs provided the cDNA or gDNA that served as material.

Sample: PBMCs or T cells enriched from blood (not recorded which). This receptor was obtained from a woman aged 50 to 60 who had recovered from COVID-19. The V gene is TRBV28, the J gene TRBJ1-4; perhaps TRBD1 as D (6 bases). CDR3 nucleotides: TGTGCCAGCAGTTTTGGGGGGGCTGCAACTAATGAAAAACTGTTTTTT. Translating it yields CASSFGGAATNEKLFF. The variable domain in full, with the rest retrieved from reference TRBV28 and TRBJ1-4, is DVKVTQSSRYLVKRTGEKVFLECVQDMDHENMFWYRQDPGLGLRLIYFSYDVKMKEKGDIPEGYSVSREKKERFSLILESASTNQTSMYLCASSFGGAATNEKLFFGSGTQLSVL.